This T cell receptor (beta chain) emerged from a study of cytomegalovirus exposure and HLA in healthy donors (TCRdb year 2017). In terms of the full investigation: According to an earlier analysis of 587 of the donors, roughly 180 million T cells yielded 120 million or so unique TCR beta sequences and roughly 280 Gb of sequence data. The study was designed to test whether signatures of past pathogen exposure could be identified by cataloging public T cell receptors. Donor age, sex, ethnicity and CMV serostatus were compiled together with the repertoire data. All discovery cohort repertoires had been generated on a single sequencing platform. An early release covering roughly 600 HLA-typed donors comprised about 300 gigabases of sequencing data and 85 million to 100 million unique TCR sequences. A handful of DR-DQ haplotypes were handled as single units for association and clustering because linkage in the cohort was strong. High-throughput TCR immunosequencing, statistical association of individual TCRs with disease status, and machine learning were combined to predict cytomegalovirus infection status. Among the roughly 390 genotyped donors, around 79% belonged to the genetic ancestry cluster associated with self-reported Caucasian donors. An earlier analysis of approximately 630 of the donors applied high-throughput TCR beta sequencing to assess whether each TCR beta V gene segment acted as functional or pseudogenic. Along with the approximately 650-subject first cohort, a separate validation cohort of over a hundred different subjects was used. To study patterns of TCR occurrence, a later analysis re-analyzed previously published TCR beta repertoires from 666 donors and added high-resolution HLA genotyping. Among some 410 genotyped donors of the cohort, an average of around 250,000 unique TCR beta nucleotide sequences was sequenced per donor, of which approximately 18% were non-productive. Typing coverage varied by locus: roughly 620-640 donors for A, B, C, DRB1 and DQB1; some 520 for DQA1; about 600 for DPA1; approximately 470 for DPB1. The later analysis used no new phenotypic data to find candidate immune exposures, relying instead on TCR beta sequences and their occurrence across donors. A later genetic analysis used genome-wide SNP genotypes for 398 of the 666 donors, treating that subset as a discovery cohort. The study used immunosequencing to profile the T cell repertoires of some 600 subjects and linked those repertoires to cytomegalovirus serostatus. HLA typing included class I and class II loci at four-digit resolution.

A note on this clone: Its cognate antigen has yet to be identified. Base-call qualities are not available, and no considerably larger clone is one nucleotide away.

The library was built by means of the immunoSEQ multiplex PCR assay. For the multiplex PCR, a mixture combining 60 forward primers for TCR Vbeta segments and 13 reverse primers for TCR Jbeta segments was used. The CDR3 region of rearranged TCR beta genes was amplified from genomic DNA with a multiplex PCR assay. Amplified TCR beta libraries were sequenced as 87-base-pair reads on the Illumina HiSeq System. The authors' analysis ran thus. Across the 666 repertoires, a later analysis counted roughly 84 million unique TCR beta chains, roughly 11 million of which were shared by at least two donors. Raw reads were error-corrected and collapsed into unique sequences by a nearest-neighbor algorithm in which closely related sequences were merged to remove PCR and sequencing errors. Alignment of CDR3 sequences to IMGT reference sequences was used to assign V, D and J gene segments. For a sequence to be retained, at least a six-nucleotide match to both a V gene segment and a J gene segment was required. Rearrangements were called productive when the CDR3 lacked stop codons and stayed in frame with V and J; all others were non-productive. Following IMGT convention, CDR3 was defined as the stretch from the second conserved V-encoded cysteine up to the conserved J-encoded phenylalanine. In an earlier analysis of approximately 590 of the donors, sequences lacking an unambiguous match to a single V gene segment were excluded. In an earlier analysis of around 590 of the donors, a V segment was called functional when productive rearrangements were above 56.7%, and segregating when the standard deviation between donors exceeded 5%. A statistical classification framework was built for diagnosing cytomegalovirus status from the catalog of TCR beta chain sequences. In a later analysis, V and J genes were assigned by comparing TCR nucleotide sequences against IMGT/GENE-DB human TR gene sequences. In a later analysis, CDR3 sequences and most-parsimonious VDJ recombination scenarios were assigned using the TCRdist pipeline. A later analysis defined each TCR beta chain by its CDR3 amino acid sequence plus V-gene family, and excluded reads lacking a unique V-gene family. In a later analysis, a few hundred highly shared, low-generation-probability nucleotide sequences were removed to address suspected cross-contamination and a sequencing artifact. In a later analysis, a clonal expansion index was calculated for each public chain from normalized within-repertoire ranks of inferred template counts. In a later analysis, generation probabilities were computed using a VDJ recombination model fitted to out-of-frame rearrangements, and the results were checked against IGoR. In a later analysis, TCR-TCR, TCR-HLA and TCR-CMV co-occurrence was scored with hypergeometric tests, and a repertoire-size bias correction was applied to TCR pairs. False discovery rates were estimated in a later analysis by permuting HLA or CMV assignments 20 times. In a later analysis, co-occurring TCRs were grouped with DBSCAN, and TCRdist sequence similarity was added when clustering was performed within HLA-allele-positive subsets. Co-occurrence clustering excluded repertoires with fewer than 30,000 or more than 120,000 public chains, plus five with anomalous nucleotide sharing. TCRdb carries this immuneACCESS record with in-frame sequences only. Its versions omit some clonotypes, under half of them owing to an unresolved V gene in the studies checked, with the rest unexplained. That table supplies the V and J calls and clone size; D and trimming were determined from the DNA. This sample comprises roughly 120,000 clones, roughly 69% of them detected only once. Roughly 8.2% of the sample lies in the top ten.

Study-wide conclusions, independent of this receptor: Most TCR sequences were observed very rarely across donors, whereas some public TCRs were present in many individuals. In a later analysis, HLA-associated TCR beta chains showed more clonal expansion and lower generation probabilities than non-associated chains that were equally common. A later analysis found that TCR association rates varied across HLA loci, with DRB1 alleles showing the most associated TCRs and HLA-C alleles the fewest. In vitro tests confirmed that a few of the cytomegalovirus-associated TCR beta chains recognize cytomegalovirus antigens. A group of highly shared sequence variants was considered likely to be a technical artifact of the sequencing pipeline. Roughly uniform sequencing depth across donors was assumed in presence/absence analyses, although this assumption may not hold. A further reported finding was that TCR beta sequences accurately predicted the HLA-A and HLA-B alleles for most subjects in the first cohort. Because HLA typing was missing for some donors at each locus, association tests included only the typed subset. In a later analysis, 16,951 TCR beta sequences were associated with specific HLA alleles at a false discovery rate of 0.05. V-gene and J-gene trimming of TCR beta chains was associated with a missense DCLRE1C variant in a later genetic analysis, and the association was replicated in an independent cohort. The classifier was reported to diagnose cytomegalovirus status with high specificity and sensitivity in both the original cohort and the validation cohort. A later analysis reported that several top co-occurrence clusters appeared linked to parvovirus B19, influenza, CMV and Epstein-Barr virus. When HLA alleles, especially DR and DQ, strongly co-occurred, TCR associations were difficult to assign to individual alleles. The only immune exposure information available for the cohort was CMV serostatus. Most CMV-associated TCR beta chains appeared to be HLA-restricted in a later analysis, and the HLA associations seemed to be driven largely by CMV exposure. Over 15 rarely observed V segments, including chromosome 9 orphons, were excluded from the earlier analysis of 550 to 700 of the donors because counts were too low. Correlated functional status among segregating V segments might reflect linkage disequilibrium, but an unknown experimental factor could not be ruled out. A total of fewer than 200 TCR beta chains were listed by the study as associated with cytomegalovirus. According to the authors, the approach could potentially be generalized to other disease states and immunological phenotypes. A later genetic analysis reported fewer N-insertions in productive TCRs among donors in an Asian-associated ancestry cluster than the roughly 650-donor mean. This cohort had only TCR beta chains sequenced, and the lack of alpha or paired-chain data limited which features could be detected. Broadly in line with IMGT annotations, most TCR beta V segments showed up in productive rearrangements about 87% or about 30% of the time in an earlier analysis of about 500 of the donors.

The cohort was made up of hundreds of healthy bone marrow donors. Cohort members were all nominally healthy when sampled, although unrecorded immune exposures were likely present. The donor was CMV seropositive and was included in the group of approximately 300 seropositive cohort members. Each donor provided a peripheral blood sample, and peripheral blood mononuclear cells were used for TCR beta sequencing. Genomic DNA extraction from the blood cell samples was performed with the Qiagen DNeasy Blood Extraction Kit. The source of this sequence is a woman aged 40 to 55 in good health and CMV-seropositive. Sequencing used PBMCs.

CDR3 reads: CASSLIGGPSGETQYF. The nucleotide sequence reads as follows: TGTGCCAGCAGCTTAATCGGCGGTCCGAGCGGGGAGACCCAGTACTTC. Here the chain combines TRBV13 and TRBJ2-5; the best D guess is TRBD2, with 6 bases matching. The junction shows trimming of 2 bases on V and 5 bases on J, plus 18 bases between the germline ends. The CDR3 runs 16 residues from the cysteine to the phenylalanine. The entry retains the CDR3 DNA only, 48 bases that are in frame from base 1. The germline V gene (reference sequence) yields PRHDT for CDR1 and FYEKMQ for CDR2.